This TCR beta chain was identified during a study of pediatric ulcerative colitis. With respect to this clone: Its specificity is unknown.

Rectal tissue came from one to two pinch biopsies taken at colonoscopy. V was trimmed by 5 bases and J by 1 base, leaving 9 bases between them. The germline V gene has CDR1 PRHDT and CDR2 FYEKMQ (reference sequence). The CDR3 is made up of 15 amino acids. Sequencing was at survey level. Sequencing depth was up to 500,000 reads per sample. Data came from immunoSEQ multiplex PCR; TCRdb stores just in-frame clones and leaves some out. Among more than 40,000 clones listed, around 81% were seen once. The study's findings and limits: Blood samples from a couple of patients yielded substantially fewer templates and were excluded from blood-rectal overlap analysis. Acute severe colitis showed lower rectal diversity from clonal expansions.

Sample: gut tissue. The TCR was taken from a girl aged 10 to 17 with moderate ulcerative colitis. V gene TRBV13 combines with J gene TRBJ2-6, with D possibly being TRBD2 (5 bases). The CDR3 nucleotides are TGTGCCAGCAGCAGGAGGAGATCTGGGGCCAACGTCCTGACTTTC. Protein product: CASSRRRSGANVLTF.